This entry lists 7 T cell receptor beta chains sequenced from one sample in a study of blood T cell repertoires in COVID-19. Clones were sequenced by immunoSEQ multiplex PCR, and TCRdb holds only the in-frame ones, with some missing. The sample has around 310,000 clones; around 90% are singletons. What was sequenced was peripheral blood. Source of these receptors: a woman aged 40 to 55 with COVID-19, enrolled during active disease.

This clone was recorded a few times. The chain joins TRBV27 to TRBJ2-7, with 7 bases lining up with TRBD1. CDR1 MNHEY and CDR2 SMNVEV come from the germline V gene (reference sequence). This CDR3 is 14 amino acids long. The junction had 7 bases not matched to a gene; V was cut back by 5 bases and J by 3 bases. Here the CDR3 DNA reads TGTGCCAGCAGTCCAAGGGACAGCCTCTACGAGCAGTACTTC. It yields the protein CASSPRDSLYEQYF.

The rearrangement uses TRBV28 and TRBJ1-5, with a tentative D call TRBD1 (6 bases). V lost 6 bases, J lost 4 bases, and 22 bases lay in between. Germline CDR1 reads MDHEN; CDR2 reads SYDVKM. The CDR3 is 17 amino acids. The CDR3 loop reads CASSPRAGRGLNQPQHF. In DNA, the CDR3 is TGTGCCAGCAGCCCCAGGGCCGGCAGGGGACTAAATCAGCCCCAGCATTTT.

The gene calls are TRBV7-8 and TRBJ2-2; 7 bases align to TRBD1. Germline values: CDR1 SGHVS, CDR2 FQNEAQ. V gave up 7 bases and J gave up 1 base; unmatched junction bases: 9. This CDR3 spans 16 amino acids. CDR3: CASIQQGPMNTGELFF. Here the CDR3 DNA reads TGTGCCAGCATCCAACAGGGGCCGATGAACACCGGGGAGCTGTTTTTT.

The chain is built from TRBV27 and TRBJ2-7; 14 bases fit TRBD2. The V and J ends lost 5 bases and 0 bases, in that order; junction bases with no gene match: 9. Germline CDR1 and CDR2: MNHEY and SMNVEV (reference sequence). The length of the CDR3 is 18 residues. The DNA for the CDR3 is TGTGCCAGCAGTCAACCGGGACTAGCGGGAGATAACTCCTACGAGCAGTACTTC. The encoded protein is CASSQPGLAGDNSYEQYF.

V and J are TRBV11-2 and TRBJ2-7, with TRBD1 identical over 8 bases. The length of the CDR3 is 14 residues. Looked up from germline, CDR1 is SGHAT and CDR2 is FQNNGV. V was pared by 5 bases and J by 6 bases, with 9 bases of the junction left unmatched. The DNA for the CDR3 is TGTGCCAGCAGCCAGGACAGGGAATATTTCGAGCAGTACTTC. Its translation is CASSQDREYFEQYF.

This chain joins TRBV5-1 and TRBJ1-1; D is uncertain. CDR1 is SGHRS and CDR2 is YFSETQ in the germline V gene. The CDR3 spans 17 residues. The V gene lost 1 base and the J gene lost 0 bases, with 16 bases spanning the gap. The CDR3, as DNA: TGCGCCAGCAGCTTGTCCCCCGGGTCTACTATGAACACTGAAGCTTTCTTT. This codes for CASSLSPGSTMNTEAFF.

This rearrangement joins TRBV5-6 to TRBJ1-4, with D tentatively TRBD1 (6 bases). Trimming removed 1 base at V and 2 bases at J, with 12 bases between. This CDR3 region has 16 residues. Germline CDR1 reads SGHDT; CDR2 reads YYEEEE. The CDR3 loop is CASSLYGDRTNEKLFF. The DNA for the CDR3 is TGTGCCAGCAGCTTGTATGGTGACAGGACTAATGAAAAACTGTTTTTT.